This T cell receptor beta chain came from a study of blood T cell repertoires in COVID-19. At the level of the study: COVID-19 samples from acute and convalescent phases originated in the United States, Italy and Spain. The cDNA or gDNA used as material had been derived from T cells, B-cell-depleted T cells, or PBMCs.

V was pared by 2 bases and J by 3 bases, with 2 bases of the junction left unmatched. Germline V gene lookup returns CDR1 MDHEN and CDR2 SYDVKM. The CDR3 runs to 14 residues. Of note for this clone: Other DNA sequences in this sample translate to the same CDR3.

In the authors' methods: Estimates of nucleated cell counts were drawn from the amplification of reference gene primers. Assay used: immunoSEQ multiplex PCR; TCRdb lists only in-frame clones, some missing. V and J calls and clone size are given by that table; D and trimming were obtained from the DNA. This sample has roughly 210,000 clones, with 88% found just once. This rearrangement joins TRBV28 to TRBJ2-5, with TRBD1 identical over 8 bases. Sequencing was done on a sample of peripheral blood. This TCR was sampled from a man in his 70s with acute or convalescent COVID-19. The CDR3 is CASSLQGAKETQYF. Written as DNA, the CDR3 is TGTGCCAGCAGTTTACAGGGGGCTAAAGAGACCCAGTACTTC.